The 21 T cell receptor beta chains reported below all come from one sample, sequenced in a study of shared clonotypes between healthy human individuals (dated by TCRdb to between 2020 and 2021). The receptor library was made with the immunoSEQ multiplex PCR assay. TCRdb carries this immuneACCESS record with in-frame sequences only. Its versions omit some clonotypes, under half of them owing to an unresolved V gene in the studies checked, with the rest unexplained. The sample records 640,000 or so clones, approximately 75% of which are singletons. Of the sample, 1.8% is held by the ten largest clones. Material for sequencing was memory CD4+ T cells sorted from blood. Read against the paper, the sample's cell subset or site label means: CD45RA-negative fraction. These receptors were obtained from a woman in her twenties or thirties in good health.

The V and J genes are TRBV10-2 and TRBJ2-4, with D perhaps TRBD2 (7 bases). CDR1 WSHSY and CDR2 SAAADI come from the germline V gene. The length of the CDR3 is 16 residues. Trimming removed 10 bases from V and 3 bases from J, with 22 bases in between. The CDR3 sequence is CATRGGAATHKNIQYF. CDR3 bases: TGCGCCACCAGAGGGGGGGCGGCGACGCACAAAAACATTCAGTACTTC.

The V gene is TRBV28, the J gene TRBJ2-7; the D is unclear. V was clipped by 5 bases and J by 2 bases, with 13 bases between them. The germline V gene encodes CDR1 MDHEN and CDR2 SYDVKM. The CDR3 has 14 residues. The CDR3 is CASSPYRATYEQYF. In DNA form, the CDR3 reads TGTGCCAGCAGTCCCTACCGGGCGACCTACGAGCAGTACTTC.

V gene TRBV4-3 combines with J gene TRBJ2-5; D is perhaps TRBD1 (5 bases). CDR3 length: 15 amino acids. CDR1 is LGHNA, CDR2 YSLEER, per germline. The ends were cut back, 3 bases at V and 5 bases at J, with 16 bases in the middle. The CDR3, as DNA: TGCGCCAGCAGCCAGGCGGACACCCTGGGGGAGACCCAGTACTTC. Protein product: CASSQADTLGETQYF.

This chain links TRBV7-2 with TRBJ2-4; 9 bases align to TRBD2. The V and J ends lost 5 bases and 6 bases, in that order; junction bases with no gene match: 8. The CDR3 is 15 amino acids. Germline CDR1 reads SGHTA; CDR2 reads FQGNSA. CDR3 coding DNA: TGTGCCAGCAGCCAATCCTTAGCGGGAGTAAACATTCAGTACTTC. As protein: CASSQSLAGVNIQYF.

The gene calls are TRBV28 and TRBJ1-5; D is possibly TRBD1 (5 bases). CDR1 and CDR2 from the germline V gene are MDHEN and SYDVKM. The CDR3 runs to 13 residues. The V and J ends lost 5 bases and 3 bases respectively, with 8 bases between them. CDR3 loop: CASSPGNNQPQHF. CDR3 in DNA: TGTGCCAGCAGTCCAGGGAACAATCAGCCCCAGCATTTT. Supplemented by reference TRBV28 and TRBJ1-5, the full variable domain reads DVKVTQSSRYLVKRTGEKVFLECVQDMDHENMFWYRQDPGLGLRLIYFSYDVKMKEKGDIPEGYSVSREKKERFSLILESASTNQTSMYLCASSPGNNQPQHFGDGTRLSIL.

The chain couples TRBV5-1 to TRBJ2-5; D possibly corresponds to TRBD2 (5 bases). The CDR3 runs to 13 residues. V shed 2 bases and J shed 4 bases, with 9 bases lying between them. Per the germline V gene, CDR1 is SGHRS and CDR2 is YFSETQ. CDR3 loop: CASSFFSAETQYF. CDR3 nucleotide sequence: TGCGCCAGCAGCTTTTTTAGCGCAGAGACCCAGTACTTC.

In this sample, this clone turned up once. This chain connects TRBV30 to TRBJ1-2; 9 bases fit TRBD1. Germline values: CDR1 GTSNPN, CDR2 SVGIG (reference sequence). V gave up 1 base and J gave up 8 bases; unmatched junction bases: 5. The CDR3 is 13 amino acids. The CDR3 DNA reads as TGTGCCTGGAGTGGTCCGGGACAGGGCGGCTACACCTTC. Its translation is CAWSGPGQGGYTF.

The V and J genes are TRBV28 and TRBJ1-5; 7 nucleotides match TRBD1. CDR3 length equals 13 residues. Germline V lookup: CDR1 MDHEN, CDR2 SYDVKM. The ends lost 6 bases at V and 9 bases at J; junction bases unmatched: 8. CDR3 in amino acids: CASRGQASRPQHF. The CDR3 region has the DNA TGTGCCAGCAGAGGACAGGCTAGCCGGCCCCAGCATTTT. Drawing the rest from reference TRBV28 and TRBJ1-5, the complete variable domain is DVKVTQSSRYLVKRTGEKVFLECVQDMDHENMFWYRQDPGLGLRLIYFSYDVKMKEKGDIPEGYSVSREKKERFSLILESASTNQTSMYLCASRGQASRPQHFGDGTRLSIL.

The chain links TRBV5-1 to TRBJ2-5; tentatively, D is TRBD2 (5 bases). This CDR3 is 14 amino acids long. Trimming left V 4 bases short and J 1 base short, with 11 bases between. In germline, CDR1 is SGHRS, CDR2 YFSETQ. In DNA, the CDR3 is TGCGCCAGCAGCCCCCGCGAGGGCCAAGAGACCCAGTACTTC. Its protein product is CASSPREGQETQYF.

CDR3 in amino acids: CASSLAILAENVYEQFF. For the CDR3, the DNA is TGCGCCAGCAGCTTGGCCATATTAGCGGAAAACGTCTATGAGCAGTTCTTC. The chain joins TRBV5-1 to TRBJ2-1; a weak D match, TRBD2 (6 bases). Germline CDR1 and CDR2: SGHRS and YFSETQ. The V gene lost 0 bases and the J gene lost 8 bases, with 21 bases spanning the gap. CDR3 size: 17 residues.

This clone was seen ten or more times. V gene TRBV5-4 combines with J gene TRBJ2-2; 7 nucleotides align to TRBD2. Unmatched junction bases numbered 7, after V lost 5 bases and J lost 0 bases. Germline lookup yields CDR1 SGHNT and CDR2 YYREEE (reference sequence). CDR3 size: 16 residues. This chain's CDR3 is CASRYAGLTNTGELFF. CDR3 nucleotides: TGTGCCAGCAGGTACGCGGGACTAACGAACACCGGGGAGCTGTTTTTT.

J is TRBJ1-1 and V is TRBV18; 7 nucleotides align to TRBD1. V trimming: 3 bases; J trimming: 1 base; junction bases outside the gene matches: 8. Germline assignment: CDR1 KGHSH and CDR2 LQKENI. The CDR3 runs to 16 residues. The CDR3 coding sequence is TGTGCCAGCTCACCCGATCTGGACAGGTCGAACACTGAAGCTTTCTTT. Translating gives CASSPDLDRSNTEAFF.

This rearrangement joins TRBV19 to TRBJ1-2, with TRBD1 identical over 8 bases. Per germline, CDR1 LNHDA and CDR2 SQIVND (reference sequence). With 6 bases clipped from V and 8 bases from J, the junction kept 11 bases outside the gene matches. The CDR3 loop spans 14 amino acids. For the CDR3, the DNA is TGTGCCAGTAGCACCACAGGGGGTAAAGAAGGCTACACCTTC. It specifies CASSTTGGKEGYTF.

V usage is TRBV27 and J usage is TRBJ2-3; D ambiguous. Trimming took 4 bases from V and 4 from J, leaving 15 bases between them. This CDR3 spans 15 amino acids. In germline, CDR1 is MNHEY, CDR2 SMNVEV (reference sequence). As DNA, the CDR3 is TGTGCCAGCAGTTCCCGACTCGAAAGCCCAGATACGCAGTATTTT. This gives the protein CASSSRLESPDTQYF.

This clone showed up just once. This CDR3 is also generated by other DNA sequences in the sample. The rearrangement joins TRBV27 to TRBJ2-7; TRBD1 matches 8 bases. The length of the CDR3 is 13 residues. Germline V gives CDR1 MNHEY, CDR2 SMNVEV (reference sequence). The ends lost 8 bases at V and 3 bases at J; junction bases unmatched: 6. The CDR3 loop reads CASRPGTGYEQYF. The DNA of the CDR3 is TGTGCCAGCCGCCCTGGGACAGGCTACGAGCAGTACTTC.

In DNA form, the CDR3 reads TGTGCCAGCTCACCGACAGGGGGCGGCTCAGGTGAACCTGGCTACACCTTC. This codes for CASSPTGGGSGEPGYTF. This chain uses TRBV18 with TRBJ1-2; TRBD1 aligns across 10 bases. Per germline, CDR1 KGHSH and CDR2 LQKENI. CDR3 size: 17 residues. With 3 bases clipped from V and 7 bases from J, the junction kept 14 bases outside the gene matches.

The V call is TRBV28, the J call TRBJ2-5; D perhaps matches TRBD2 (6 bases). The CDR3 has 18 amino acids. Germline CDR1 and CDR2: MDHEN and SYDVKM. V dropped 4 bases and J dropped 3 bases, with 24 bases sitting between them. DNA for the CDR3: TGTGCCAGCAGTTGGGGGGTTAGGGCTAGCGAGCACAAAGAGACCCAGTACTTC. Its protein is CASSWGVRASEHKETQYF.

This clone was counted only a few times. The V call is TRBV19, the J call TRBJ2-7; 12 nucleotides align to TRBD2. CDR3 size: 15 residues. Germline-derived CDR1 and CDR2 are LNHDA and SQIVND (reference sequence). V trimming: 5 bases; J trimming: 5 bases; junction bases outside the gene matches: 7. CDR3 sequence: CASSSLTSGSNEQYF. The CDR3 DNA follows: TGTGCCAGTAGTTCCCTGACTAGCGGGAGTAACGAGCAGTACTTC.

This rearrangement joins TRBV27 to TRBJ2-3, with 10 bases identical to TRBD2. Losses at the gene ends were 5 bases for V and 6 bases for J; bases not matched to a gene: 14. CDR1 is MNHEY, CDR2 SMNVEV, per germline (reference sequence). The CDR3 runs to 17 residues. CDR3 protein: CASSPTPSGRGDDTQYF. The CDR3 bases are TGTGCCAGCAGTCCCACCCCTAGCGGGAGAGGGGATGATACGCAGTATTTT.

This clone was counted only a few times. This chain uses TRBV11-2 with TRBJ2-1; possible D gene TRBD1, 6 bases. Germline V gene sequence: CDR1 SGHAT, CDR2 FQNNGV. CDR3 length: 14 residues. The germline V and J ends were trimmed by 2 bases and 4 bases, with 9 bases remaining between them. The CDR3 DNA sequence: TGTGCCAGCAGCTTATCAGGGGCATACAATGAGCAGTTCTTC. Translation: CASSLSGAYNEQFF.

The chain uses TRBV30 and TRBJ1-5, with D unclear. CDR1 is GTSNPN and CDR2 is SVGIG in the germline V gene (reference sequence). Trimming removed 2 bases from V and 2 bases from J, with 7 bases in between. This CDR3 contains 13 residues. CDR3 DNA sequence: TGTGCCTGGAGTAGAGAGGGCAATCAGCCCCAGCATTTT. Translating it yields CAWSREGNQPQHF.